Detailed here is one T cell receptor beta chain. What it recognizes is unknown. Amplification of ligated cDNA took four PCR rounds with SP2 and nested alpha and beta constant primers. Blood and skin TCR RNA was reverse transcribed with alpha and beta constant primers. Each CDR3 protein is one row after TCRdb ran MiXCR on the UMI-ligation and nested PCR reads. The table shows about 25,000 distinct CDR3 sequences, with about 5.2% occurring only once. TCR cDNA received a 3' ligated oligonucleotide that carried a UMI. Unsorted total RNA, 1 to 1000 ng, was DNase treated before reverse transcription. The data originate from a study of naive and memory T cell subsets. The study, taken as a whole, reports: Potentially, T cell activation and differentiation skew this RNA-based measurement.

The origin of this receptor is an adult in good health. Input material: blood.

The CDR3 DNA follows: TGCGCCAGCACCACGGGCGACAGAACAGATACGCAGTATTTT. It codes for CASTTGDRTDTQYF. This chain joins TRBV5-1 and TRBJ2-3; a weak D match, TRBD1 (5 bases). V was cut by 6 bases and J by 3 bases, with 14 bases left in between. Germline V lookup: CDR1 SGHRS, CDR2 YFSETQ. CDR3 length: 14 residues.